The entry below describes one T cell receptor (beta chain). Its target antigen remains unknown. No base-level quality is on record; no much larger clone is a single base apart. This sample was included in a study of Graves' ophthalmopathy and Graves' hyperthyroidism (dated by TCRdb to 2017 to 2018). Background for the entire study: Hyperthyroidism was defined as stable when no progression to ophthalmopathy occurred within 18 months of follow-up. The study used signatures of the TCR beta repertoire to tell Graves' ophthalmopathy apart from Graves' hyperthyroidism and to predict which patients would progress to ophthalmopathy. In total, under 150 blood samples were TCR-sequenced: approximately 40 ophthalmopathy, 80 or so hyperthyroidism and approximately 17 hyperthyroidism-to-ophthalmopathy patients. To explore V-J signatures that separate ophthalmopathy from hyperthyroidism, a discovery set of 95 to 100 patients was enrolled, consisting of more than 40 with ophthalmopathy and fewer than 60 with stable hyperthyroidism. For independent validation, a separate cohort was made up of approximately 18 hyperthyroidism patients plus 17 patients who later progressed from hyperthyroidism to ophthalmopathy. In six or seven hyperthyroidism patients, the T-cell repertoires found in thyroid tissue were compared with those found in blood. Once sampling was done, hyperthyroidism patients were given methimazole at a starting dose of 30 mg daily, while ophthalmopathy patients were given high-dose intravenous methylprednisolone.

Broader findings and caveats from the paper: No statistical method was used to set the sample size in advance, and the investigators knew which group each participant was assigned to. Among expanded thyroid clonotypes with frequency above 0.001, most also showed up in blood, which suggests that blood repertoires may reflect the thyroid immune response. In validation, the model predicted ophthalmopathy progression with about 70% sensitivity and 72% to 80% specificity; 12 predicted patients were CT-confirmed with GO in a median of roughly 6.8 months. Ophthalmopathy was separated from stable hyperthyroidism by the 13-signature model with about 88% sensitivity and about 81% specificity in cross-validation and with 80%/75% in the test set.

Inclusive of the bounding cysteine and phenylalanine, the CDR3 is 16 residues long. The sequence is cut down to CDR3 DNA, 48 bases in frame from base 1. According to the germline V gene, CDR1 reads LGHNA and CDR2 reads YSLEER. Here V drops 4 bases and J drops 4 bases, and the junction holds 3 bases not matched to any gene. The hyperthyroidism patients were 18 to 65 years old and newly diagnosed, with a disease duration of less than 2 months. Patients with other autoimmune diseases, uncontrolled infections, pregnancy or lactation were excluded. Clinical symptoms, serum thyroxine, TRAb, thyroid ultrasound and orbital computed tomography were used for diagnosis. Total RNA was extracted using Trizol reagent, and RNA quality was checked on an Agilent 2100 Bioanalyzer. TCR beta CDR3 regions were amplified from RNA transcripts for repertoire sequencing. HTBI primers and the Qiagen OneStep RT-PCR kit were used in a first-round RT-PCR, which was followed by a second-round multiplex PCR, size selection and purification. Libraries were sequenced on an Illumina HiSeq2000 using paired-end 100 bp reads. In the source study's methods: Reads were processed with SOAPnuke, discarding reads with adapters, uncalled bases, mean Phred below 15, or no exact constant-primer or identifier match. COPE v1.2.5 was used to merge high-quality paired reads. Each unique nucleotide sequence was treated as a clonotype, and MiTCR v1.1 was used to align the clonotypes to the IMGT TRB V, D and J references. Only V-J combinations with frequency above 0.0001 were analysed, covering over 98% of repertoires. For each V-J combination, a TCR clonal expansion and chaos score was defined as F50 clonal expansion divided by the chaos observed in the TCRdist matrix. Welch's t-statistics and random forest were used to reduce features to about a dozen V-J combinations, which were fed into a naive Bayes classifier. The Morisita-Horn index was used to measure how similar the thyroid and blood repertoires were. TCRdb reprocessed the public reads (quality trimming at Q25 with fastp, clone calling with MiXCR) and kept in-frame beta chains. Rows are unified per CDR3 protein, each entry keeping the most common DNA and genes. The V and J calls, along with clone size, are taken from TCRdb and not from the paper's own processing. The sample records over a million distinct CDR3 sequences, roughly two fifths of which are singletons. Jointly, the top ten make up over 8.5% of the sample.

The chain employs TRBV4-3 and TRBJ1-6, with 11 junctional bases fitting TRBD1. This receptor was obtained from an adult man with Graves' hyperthyroidism. The sequencing input was peripheral blood or thyroid tissue (not recorded which). Here is the DNA: TGCGCCAGCAGCCGGGACAGGGGGGATTATAATTCACCCCTCCACTTT. It is translated as CASSRDRGDYNSPLHF.